Reported below is one T cell receptor (beta chain). These data are taken from a study of blood T cell repertoires in COVID-19. Study-level background: Samples representing acute and convalescent COVID-19 were sourced from the United States, Italy and Spain. T cells, B-cell-depleted T cells, or PBMCs provided the cDNA or gDNA that served as material.

Germline V CDR1 and CDR2: MNHEY, SVGEGT. The CDR3 covers 17 residues. V was clipped by 2 bases and J by 0 bases, with 17 bases between them. Authors' processing steps: Amplification from reference gene primers served as the basis for estimated nucleated cell counts. Here immunoSEQ multiplex PCR was the method, and the copy in TCRdb shows in-frame clones only, minus some. V, J and clone size were drawn from that table, and D and trimming were deduced from the DNA. The table includes around 320,000 clones, around 87% detected once. The origin of this receptor is a man aged 18-30 years with active or convalescent COVID-19. Sequenced: peripheral blood. This chain links TRBV6-2 or TRBV6-3 with TRBJ2-7; the D gene is possibly TRBD1 (5 bases). CDR3 protein: CASSYRAQDISSYEQYF. CDR3 nucleotide sequence: TGTGCCAGCAGTTACCGGGCCCAGGACATCAGCTCCTACGAGCAGTACTTC.